This T cell receptor (beta chain) comes out of a study of human T cells and chemical hapten exposure. Whole-study context: Throughout the approximately 25-week study, diphenylcyclopropenone was applied weekly to the patients' scalps.

The V gene end was trimmed by 3 bases and the J gene end by 5 bases; junction bases not matched to a gene: 8. The germline V gene encodes CDR1 SGHNT and CDR2 YYREEE (reference sequence). The CDR3 is 17 amino acids. Time point indicated: pre-sensitization, week 0. Stated treatment: therapeutic diphenylcyclopropenone sensitization with weekly scalp DPC. The sample holds many counts of this clonotype. The library tagged individual cDNA molecules with unique molecular identifiers. TCRdb re-called the RACE reads through MiXCR, storing one row per CDR3 protein. This sample has some 70,000 distinct CDR3 sequences, with approximately 11% found just once.

This TCR derives from a woman between 50 and 59 years old with alopecia areata. Some clones in this sample may be carry-over from other donors' samples. V usage is TRBV5-4 and J usage is TRBJ2-7; TRBD2 aligns across 16 bases. The sequences come from whole blood, collected in connection with sensitization to the hapten diphenylcyclopropenone (DPC). In nucleotides, the CDR3 is TGTGCCAGCAGCTCCGGGACTAGCGGGAGGGGGGGCCACGAGCAGTACTTC. This codes for CASSSGTSGRGGHEQYF.